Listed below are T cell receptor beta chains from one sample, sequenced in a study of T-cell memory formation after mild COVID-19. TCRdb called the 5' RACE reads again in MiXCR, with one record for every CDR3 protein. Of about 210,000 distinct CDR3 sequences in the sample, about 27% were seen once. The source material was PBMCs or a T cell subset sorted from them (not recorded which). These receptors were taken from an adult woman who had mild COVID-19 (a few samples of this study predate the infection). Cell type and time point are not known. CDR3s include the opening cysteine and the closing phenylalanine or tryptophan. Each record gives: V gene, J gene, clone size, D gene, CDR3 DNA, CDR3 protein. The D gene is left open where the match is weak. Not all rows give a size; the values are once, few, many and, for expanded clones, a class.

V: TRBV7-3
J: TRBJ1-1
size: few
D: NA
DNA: TGTGCCAGCAGCTCCGGACAGCACACTGAAGCTTTCTTT
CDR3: CASSSGQHTEAFF

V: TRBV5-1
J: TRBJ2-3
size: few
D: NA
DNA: TGCGCCAGCAGCCCCCTCGATAGCACAGATACGCAGTATTTT
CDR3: CASSPLDSTDTQYF

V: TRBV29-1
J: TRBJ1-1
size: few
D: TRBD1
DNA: TGCAGCGTCGGGGACAGCCTTAACACTGAAGCTTTCTTT
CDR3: CSVGDSLNTEAFF

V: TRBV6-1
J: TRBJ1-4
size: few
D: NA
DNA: TGTGCCAGCAGGGACAGAGTGAGGGAAAAACTGTTTTTT
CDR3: CASRDRVREKLFF

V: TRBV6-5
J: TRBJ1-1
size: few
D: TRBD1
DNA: TGTGCCAGCAGCCCGTACAGGGGCACTGAAGCTTTCTTT
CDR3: CASSPYRGTEAFF

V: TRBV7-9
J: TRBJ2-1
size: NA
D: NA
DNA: TGTGCCAGCAGCTTAGACCCGTCGGGGGACAATGAGCAGTTCTTC
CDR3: CASSLDPSGDNEQFF

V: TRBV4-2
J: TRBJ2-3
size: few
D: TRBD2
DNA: TGTGCCAGCAGCCAAGTACCTCCGGGACTAGCATCCACAGATACGCAGTATTTT
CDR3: CASSQVPPGLASTDTQYF

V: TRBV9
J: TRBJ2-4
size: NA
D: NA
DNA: TGTGCCAGCAGCGTAGAAGGGGGATCGAACATTCAGTACTTC
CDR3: CASSVEGGSNIQYF

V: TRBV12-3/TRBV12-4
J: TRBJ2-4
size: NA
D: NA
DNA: TGTGCCAGCAGTTTAAACCCAGGGACTGGCAAAAACATTCAGTACTTC
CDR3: CASSLNPGTGKNIQYF

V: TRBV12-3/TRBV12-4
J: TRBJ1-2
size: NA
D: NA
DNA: TGTGCCAGCAGTACTAGGGGATATGGCTACACCTTC
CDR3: CASSTRGYGYTF

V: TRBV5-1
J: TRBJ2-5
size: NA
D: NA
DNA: TGCGCCAGCAGCCCGGGACGGTTCCAAGAGACCCAGTACTTC
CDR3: CASSPGRFQETQYF

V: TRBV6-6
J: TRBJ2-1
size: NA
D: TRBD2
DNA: TGTGCCAGCAGTTCTAATGGGCGGGGGGGTAATGAGCAGTTCTTC
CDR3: CASSSNGRGGNEQFF

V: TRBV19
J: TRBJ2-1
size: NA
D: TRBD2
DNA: TGTGCCAGTAGTATGACTAGCGGCCACAATGAGCAGTTCTTC
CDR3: CASSMTSGHNEQFF

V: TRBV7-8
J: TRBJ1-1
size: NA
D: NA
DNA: TGTGCCAGCACCCCAGTGGGGGGGGGGACTGAAGCTTTCTTT
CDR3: CASTPVGGGTEAFF

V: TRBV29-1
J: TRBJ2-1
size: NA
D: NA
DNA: TGCAGCGTTGCCGACAATGAGCAGTTCTTC
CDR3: CSVADNEQFF

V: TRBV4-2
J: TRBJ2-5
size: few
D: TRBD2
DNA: TGTGCCAGCAGCCAAGATAGGGCTAGCGGGGGAGAGACCCGGTACTTC
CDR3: CASSQDRASGGETRYF

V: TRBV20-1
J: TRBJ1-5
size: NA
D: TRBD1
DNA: TGCAGTGCTAGGGGACAGGGGATTGGGAGCAATCAGCCCCAGCATTTT
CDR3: CSARGQGIGSNQPQHF

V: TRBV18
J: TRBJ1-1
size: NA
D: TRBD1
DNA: TGTGCCAGCTCGACAGGGCCCACTGAAGCTTTCTTT
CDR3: CASSTGPTEAFF

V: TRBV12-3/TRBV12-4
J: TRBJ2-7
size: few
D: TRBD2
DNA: TGTGCCAGCAGCCCCCCCCTGACTAGCTCAAACTACGAGCAGTACTTC
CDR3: CASSPPLTSSNYEQYF

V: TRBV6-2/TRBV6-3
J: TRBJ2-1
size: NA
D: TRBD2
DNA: TGTGCCAGCAGATTAGCGGGAGCCTCGGGGAATGAGCAGTTCTTC
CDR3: CASRLAGASGNEQFF

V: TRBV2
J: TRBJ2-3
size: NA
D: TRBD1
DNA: TGTGCCAGCAGGGGGACAGGGGCCCGTTCCACAGATACGCAGTATTTT
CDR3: CASRGTGARSTDTQYF

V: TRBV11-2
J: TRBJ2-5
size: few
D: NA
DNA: TGTGCCAGCAGCCTGACCCTCGGTTTCGGGGAGACCCAGTACTTC
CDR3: CASSLTLGFGETQYF

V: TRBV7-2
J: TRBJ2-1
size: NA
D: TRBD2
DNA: TGTGCCAGCAGCTTAGCGGCTAGCGGGAGTTATGAGCAGTTCTTC
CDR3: CASSLAASGSYEQFF

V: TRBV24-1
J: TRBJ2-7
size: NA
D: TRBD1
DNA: TGTGCCACCAGTGATTCCGGGACAGGGATCTACGAGCAGTACTTC
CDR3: CATSDSGTGIYEQYF

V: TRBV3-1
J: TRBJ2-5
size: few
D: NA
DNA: TGTGCCAGCAGCCCGTTCCCGGGGGCCCAGTACTTC
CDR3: CASSPFPGAQYF

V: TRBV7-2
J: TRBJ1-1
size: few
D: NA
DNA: TGTGCCAGCAGCTCCCCGGGGAACACTGAAGCTTTCTTT
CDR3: CASSSPGNTEAFF

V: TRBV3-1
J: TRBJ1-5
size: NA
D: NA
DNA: TGTGCCAGCAGCTCAGGGGTAGGGGTTCGAGCCCGGCATTTT
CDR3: CASSSGVGVRARHF

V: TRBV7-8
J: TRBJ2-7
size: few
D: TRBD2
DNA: TGTGCCAGCAGCCTAGCTGCTAGCGGGAGTAACGAGCAGTACTTC
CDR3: CASSLAASGSNEQYF

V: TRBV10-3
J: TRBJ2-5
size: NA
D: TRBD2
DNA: TGTGCCATCAGTGAGTTGGGACTAGCGGGAGTGGAAGTTCGAGAGACCCAGTACTTC
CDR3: CAISELGLAGVEVRETQYF

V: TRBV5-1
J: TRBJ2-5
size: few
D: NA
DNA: TGCGCCAGCAGCTTGATGGTCAAAAGGGAGACCCAGTACTTC
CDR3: CASSLMVKRETQYF

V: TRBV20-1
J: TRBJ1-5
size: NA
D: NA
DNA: TGCAGTGCTAGAGGAGGTCATAGCAATCAGCCCCAGCATTTT
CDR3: CSARGGHSNQPQHF

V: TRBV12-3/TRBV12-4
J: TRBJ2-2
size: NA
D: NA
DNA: TGTGCCAGCAGTTTATCAGTCGGGGAGCTGTTTTTT
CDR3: CASSLSVGELFF

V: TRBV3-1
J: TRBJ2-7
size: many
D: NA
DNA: TGTGCCAGCAGCCAAGATGTAGAGGGAAGGCAGTACTTC
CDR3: CASSQDVEGRQYF

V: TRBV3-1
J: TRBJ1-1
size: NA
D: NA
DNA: TGTGCCAGCAGCCAAGTAGGGGGGGACACTGAAGCTTTCTTT
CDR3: CASSQVGGDTEAFF

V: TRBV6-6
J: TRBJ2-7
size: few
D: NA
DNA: TGTGCCAGCAGTCGCTCGCAGGGGACCGAGCAGTACTTC
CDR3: CASSRSQGTEQYF

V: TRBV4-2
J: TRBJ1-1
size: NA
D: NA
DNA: TGTGCCAGCAGCCAAGCCACAGGGAACACTGAAGCTTTCTTT
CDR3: CASSQATGNTEAFF

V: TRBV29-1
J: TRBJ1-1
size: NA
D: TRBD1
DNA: TGCAGCGTCGAGAGGGACAGGGGGTTCGAAGCTTTCTTT
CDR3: CSVERDRGFEAFF

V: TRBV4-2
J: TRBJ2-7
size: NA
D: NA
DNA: TGTGCCAGCAGCCAAGATGGAGGCAGCCTCGACGAGCAGTACTTC
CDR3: CASSQDGGSLDEQYF

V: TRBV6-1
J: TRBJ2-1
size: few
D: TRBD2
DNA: TGTGCCAGCAGTAACAGCGGGGGATCCTACAATGAGCAGTTCTTC
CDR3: CASSNSGGSYNEQFF

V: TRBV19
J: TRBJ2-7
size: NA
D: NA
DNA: TGTGCCAGTAGTATTGGCCGTACTCCCTACGAGCAGTACTTC
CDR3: CASSIGRTPYEQYF

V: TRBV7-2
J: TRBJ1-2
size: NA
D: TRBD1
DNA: TGTGCCAGCAGCACTGCGGGGACAGCCTGGTATGGCTACACCTTC
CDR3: CASSTAGTAWYGYTF

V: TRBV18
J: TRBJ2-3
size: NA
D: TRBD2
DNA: TGTGCCAGCTCACCAGCGGGGGGGCCCGGAGATACGCAGTATTTT
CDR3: CASSPAGGPGDTQYF

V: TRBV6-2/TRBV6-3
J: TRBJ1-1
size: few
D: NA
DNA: TGTGCCAGCAGTTACTCGAGAGGGGTACCAGCTTTCTTT
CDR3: CASSYSRGVPAFF

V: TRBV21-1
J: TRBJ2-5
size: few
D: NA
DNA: TGTGCCAGCAGCAAAGTAGCTGCAGGGAGGGAGACCCAGTACTTC
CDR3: CASSKVAAGRETQYF

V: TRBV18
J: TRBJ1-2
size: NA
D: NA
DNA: TGTGCCAGCTCACCACCGCCAGATATTGCCCTCTATGGCTACACCTTC
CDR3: CASSPPPDIALYGYTF

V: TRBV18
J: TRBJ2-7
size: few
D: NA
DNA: TGTGCCAGCTCACCGGGGAGAGGACCCTACGAGCAGTACTTC
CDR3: CASSPGRGPYEQYF